This T cell receptor beta chain was documented in a study of blood T cell repertoires in COVID-19. The wider study: Italy, Spain and the United States were the sources of the convalescent and acute COVID-19 samples. T cells, B-cell-depleted T cells, or PBMCs supplied cDNA or gDNA.

Using immunoSEQ multiplex PCR, the repertoire was profiled, and TCRdb retains in-frame clones only, with some absent. The table includes about 40,000 clones, roughly four fifths detected once. The germline CDR1 and CDR2 sequences are LNHNV and YYDKDF (reference sequence). The V and J ends lost 4 bases and 3 bases, in that order; junction bases with no gene match: 4. The CDR3 runs to 14 residues. A few counts support this clone. This receptor was identified in a woman aged 60-75 years with acute or convalescent COVID-19. V and J are TRBV15 and TRBJ2-3, with 7 nucleotides matching TRBD1. What was sequenced was peripheral blood. In DNA form, the CDR3 reads TGTGCCACCAGCACGCGACAGGGTACAGATACGCAGTATTTT. Residues: CATSTRQGTDTQYF.